This paragraph covers one T cell receptor beta chain sequence. Its target is not known. This sample stems from a study of blood T cells in healthy people across ages. Study-level findings and limits: Whereas aged donors had fewer naive CD4+ cells, long-lived donors had more of them and higher diversity.

With 0 bases removed from V and 6 bases from J, the gap between germline ends came to 12 bases. CDR3 length: 14 amino acids. Per the germline V gene, CDR1 is DFQATT and CDR2 is SNEGSKA (reference sequence). Alongside a J-beta primer mix, a sample-barcoded 5' primer served in a second PCR lasting roughly 7 to 11 cycles. TCRdb used MiXCR to reprocess the 5' RACE reads, holding one entry per CDR3 protein. The table lists hundreds of thousands of distinct CDR3 sequences, roughly 50% of them singletons. This chain connects TRBV20-1 to TRBJ1-5, with a tentative D call TRBD1 (5 bases). Sequenced sample: blood. This TCR came from a man older than 75 in good health. CDR3 sequence: CSARDGAVRQPQHF. The DNA of the CDR3 is TGCAGTGCTAGAGATGGGGCGGTTCGTCAGCCCCAGCATTTT.